This T cell receptor beta chain was found in a study of CD8+ T cells in alopecia areata. Study observations and caveats: For patients receiving tofacitinib, scalp clonality and expanded CD8+ clones among the top 100 significantly decreased.

Per the germline V gene, CDR1 is SEHNR and CDR2 is FQNEAQ (reference sequence). Trimming pared 3 bases from V and 0 bases from J, leaving 15 bases between. There are 17 residues in the CDR3. Following extraction, RNA underwent reverse transcription to cDNA, which served as the sequencing template. Sequencing was performed with immunoSEQ multiplex PCR; in TCRdb, only in-frame clones are kept and a portion is missing. The data show approximately 180,000 clones, about 54% seen once. With respect to this clone: Its cognate antigen is unknown.

Treatment meaning: oral pan-JAK inhibitor, 5-10 mg twice daily. This TCR derives from a human donor with alopecia areata. This specimen was CD4+ T cells sorted from blood, taken between weeks 55 and 65, from a patient treated with tofacitinib. The chain combines TRBV7-9 with TRBJ1-5, with D maybe TRBD1 (5 bases). This CDR3 reads CASSFWGGGNSNQPQHF. CDR3 DNA: TGTGCCAGCAGCTTTTGGGGCGGGGGGAATAGCAATCAGCCCCAGCATTTT.